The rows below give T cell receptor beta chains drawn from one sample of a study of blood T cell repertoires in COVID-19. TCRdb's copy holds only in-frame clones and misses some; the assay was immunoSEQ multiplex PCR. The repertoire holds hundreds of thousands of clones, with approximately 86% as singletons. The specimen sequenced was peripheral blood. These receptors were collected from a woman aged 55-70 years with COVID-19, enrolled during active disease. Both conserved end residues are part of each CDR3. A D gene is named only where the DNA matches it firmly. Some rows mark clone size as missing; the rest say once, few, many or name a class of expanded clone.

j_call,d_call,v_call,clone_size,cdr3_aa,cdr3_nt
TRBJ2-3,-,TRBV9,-,CASSGAGTMSTDTQYF,TGTGCCAGCAGCGGGGCCGGGACAATGAGCACAGATACGCAGTATTTT
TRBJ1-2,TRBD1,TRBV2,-,CASKWDRGQYGYTF,TGTGCCAGCAAATGGGACAGGGGACAGTATGGCTACACCTTC
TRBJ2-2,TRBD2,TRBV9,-,CASSGIAGGQNTGELFF,TGTGCCAGCAGCGGGATAGCGGGGGGGCAGAACACCGGGGAGCTGTTTTTT
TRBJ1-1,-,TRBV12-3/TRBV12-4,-,CASSQTRSRAFF,TGTGCCAGCAGCCAGACACGGTCTCGAGCTTTCTTT
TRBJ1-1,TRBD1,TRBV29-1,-,CSVVTGAQAFF,TGCAGCGTCGTGACAGGGGCGCAAGCTTTCTTT
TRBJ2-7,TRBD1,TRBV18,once,CASSPLKDRAHEQYF,TGTGCCAGCTCACCGTTAAAGGACAGGGCCCACGAGCAGTACTTC
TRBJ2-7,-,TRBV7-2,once,CASGESSSYEQYF,TGTGCCAGCGGAGAGAGTAGCTCCTACGAGCAGTACTTC
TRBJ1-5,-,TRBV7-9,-,CASSPTVSNQPQHF,TGTGCCAGCAGTCCGACAGTTAGCAATCAGCCCCAGCATTTT
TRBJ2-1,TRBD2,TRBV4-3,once,CASSQDELASAYNEQFF,TGCGCCAGCAGCCAAGATGAACTAGCGTCGGCCTACAATGAGCAGTTCTTC
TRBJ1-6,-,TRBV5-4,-,CASSLGGPYNSPLHF,TGTGCCAGCAGCTTGGGGGGGCCTTATAATTCACCCCTCCACTTT
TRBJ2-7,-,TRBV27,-,CASSTRQRVSSYEQYF,TGTGCCAGCAGTACCAGACAGAGAGTAAGCTCCTACGAGCAGTACTTC
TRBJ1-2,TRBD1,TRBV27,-,CASSSGTAAGYTF,TGTGCCAGCAGTTCCGGGACAGCGGCTGGCTACACCTTC
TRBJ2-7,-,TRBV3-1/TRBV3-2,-,CASSLRETYEQYF,TGTGCCAGCAGCTTGCGGGAAACCTACGAGCAGTACTTC
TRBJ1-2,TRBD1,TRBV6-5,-,CASGWDRGHGYTF,TGTGCCAGCGGATGGGACAGGGGGCATGGCTACACCTTC
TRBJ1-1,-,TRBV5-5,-,CASSFSGVGTEAFF,TGTGCCAGCAGCTTCTCAGGGGTGGGGACTGAAGCTTTCTTT
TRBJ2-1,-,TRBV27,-,CASSPRGFYNEQFF,TGTGCCAGCAGTCCAAGGGGGTTCTACAATGAGCAGTTCTTC
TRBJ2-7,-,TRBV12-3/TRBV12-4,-,CASSLSQGLEQYF,TGTGCCAGCAGTTTAAGTCAGGGTCTCGAGCAGTACTTC
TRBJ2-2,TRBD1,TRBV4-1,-,CASSQDGQGAPPGELFF,TGCGCCAGCAGCCAAGACGGACAGGGGGCCCCCCCCGGGGAGCTGTTTTTT
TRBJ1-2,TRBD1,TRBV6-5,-,CASSTRDSNYGYTF,TGTGCCAGCAGTACTCGGGACAGCAACTATGGCTACACCTTC
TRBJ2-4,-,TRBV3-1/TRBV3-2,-,CASSQGAYAYF,TGTGCCAGCAGCCAAGGCGCGTACGCGTACTTC
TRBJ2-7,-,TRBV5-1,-,CASSLAGTQAYEQYF,TGCGCCAGCAGCTTGGCCGGGACACAGGCCTACGAGCAGTACTTC
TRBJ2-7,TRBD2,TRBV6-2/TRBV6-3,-,CASSLAGQGPYEQYF,TGTGCCAGCAGTCTAGCGGGGCAAGGCCCCTACGAGCAGTACTTC
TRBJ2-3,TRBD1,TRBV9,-,CASSVVTGGELDTQYF,TGTGCCAGCAGCGTAGTAACAGGGGGCGAGTTGGATACGCAGTATTTT
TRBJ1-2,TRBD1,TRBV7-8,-,CASSFPGTGGQTGGYTF,TGTGCCAGCAGCTTCCCCGGGACAGGGGGTCAGACTGGGGGCTACACCTTC
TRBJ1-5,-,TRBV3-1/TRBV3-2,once,CASSPGSNQPQHF,TGTGCCAGCAGCCCAGGTAGCAATCAGCCCCAGCATTTT
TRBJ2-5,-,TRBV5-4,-,CASSSYQGETQYF,TGTGCCAGCAGCTCATATCAGGGGGAGACCCAGTACTTC
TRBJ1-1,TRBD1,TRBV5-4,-,CASSPSYRGRNTEAFF,TGTGCCAGCAGCCCTTCCTACAGGGGACGGAACACTGAAGCTTTCTTT
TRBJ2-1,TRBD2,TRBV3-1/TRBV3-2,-,CASSQGQAGGLYNEQFF,TGTGCCAGCAGCCAAGGTCAAGCGGGGGGCCTCTACAATGAGCAGTTCTTC
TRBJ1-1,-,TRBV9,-,CASSVGQPNTEAFF,TGTGCCAGCAGCGTAGGACAGCCAAACACTGAAGCTTTCTTT
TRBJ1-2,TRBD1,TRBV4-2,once,CASSQEGGQAGYGYTF,TGTGCCAGCAGCCAAGAAGGGGGACAGGCAGGTTATGGCTACACCTTC
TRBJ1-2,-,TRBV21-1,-,CASSKEWQGSNYGYTF,TGTGCCAGCAGCAAAGAGTGGCAGGGATCTAACTATGGCTACACCTTC
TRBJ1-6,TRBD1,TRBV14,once,CASSQGGPGQVYNSPLHF,TGTGCCAGCAGCCAAGGGGGCCCCGGACAGGTTTATAATTCACCCCTCCACTTT
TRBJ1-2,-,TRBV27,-,CASSSDSTLDGYTF,TGTGCCAGCAGTTCGGACAGCACCTTGGATGGCTACACCTTC
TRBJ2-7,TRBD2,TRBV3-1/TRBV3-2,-,CASSLLLAGGLYEQYF,TGTGCCAGCAGCCTCCTCTTAGCGGGGGGGCTCTACGAGCAGTACTTC
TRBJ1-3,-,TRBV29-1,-,CSANGQAGNTIYF,TGCAGCGCCAACGGACAAGCGGGAAACACCATATATTTT
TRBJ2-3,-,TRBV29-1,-,CSAGGGTTDTQYF,TGCAGCGCTGGTGGCGGTACCACAGATACGCAGTATTTT
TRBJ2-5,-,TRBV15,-,CATSREEGTQYF,TGTGCCACCAGCAGAGAAGAGGGGACCCAGTACTTC
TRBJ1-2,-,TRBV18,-,CASSVDEVFGYTF,TGTGCCAGCTCAGTCGACGAGGTTTTTGGCTACACCTTC
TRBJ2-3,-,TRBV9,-,CASSVSGSDTQYF,TGTGCCAGCAGCGTGAGCGGTTCAGATACGCAGTATTTT
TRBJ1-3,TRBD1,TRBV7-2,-,CASSTPRGRGSGNTIYF,TGTGCCAGCAGCACACCCAGGGGGCGCGGCTCTGGAAACACCATATATTTT
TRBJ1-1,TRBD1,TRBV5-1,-,CASSTDRGRGTEAFF,TGCGCCAGCAGCACGGACAGGGGGCGTGGAACTGAAGCTTTCTTT
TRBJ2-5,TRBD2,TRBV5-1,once,CASSLGTSGGEETQYF,TGCGCCAGCAGCTTGGGGACTAGCGGGGGAGAAGAGACCCAGTACTTC
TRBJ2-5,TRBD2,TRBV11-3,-,CASSRGTSGAQETQYF,TGTGCCAGCAGCCGGGGGACTAGCGGGGCCCAAGAGACCCAGTACTTC
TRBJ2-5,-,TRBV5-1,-,CASSLGRETQYF,TGCGCCAGCAGCTTGGGGAGGGAGACCCAGTACTTC
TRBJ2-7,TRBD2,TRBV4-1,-,CASSPERGGHAEQYF,TGCGCCAGCAGCCCGGAGCGGGGGGGCCACGCCGAGCAGTACTTC
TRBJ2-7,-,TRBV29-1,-,CSVEPVLGYEQYF,TGCAGCGTTGAACCGGTTCTAGGCTACGAGCAGTACTTC
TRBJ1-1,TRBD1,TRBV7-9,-,CASSLGQGITEAFF,TGTGCCAGCAGCCTTGGACAGGGTATAACTGAAGCTTTCTTT
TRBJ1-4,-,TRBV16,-,CASSQIQGREKLFF,TGTGCCAGCAGCCAAATACAGGGAAGGGAAAAACTGTTTTTT
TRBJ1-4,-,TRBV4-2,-,CASSQGTEGKLFF,TGTGCCAGCAGCCAAGGGACAGAAGGGAAACTGTTTTTT
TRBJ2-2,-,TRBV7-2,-,CASTAGGVTGELFF,TGTGCCAGCACGGCAGGAGGGGTCACCGGGGAGCTGTTTTTT
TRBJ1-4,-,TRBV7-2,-,CASSLAFQGKDTTNEKLFF,TGTGCCAGCAGCTTAGCATTCCAGGGAAAGGATACGACTAATGAAAAACTGTTTTTT
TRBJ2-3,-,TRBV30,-,CACSRGRMDTQYF,TGTGCCTGTTCCCGGGGAAGGATGGATACGCAGTATTTT
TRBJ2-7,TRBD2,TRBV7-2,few,CASSRTSGGSSYEQYF,TGTGCCAGCAGCCGGACTAGCGGGGGGAGCTCCTACGAGCAGTACTTC
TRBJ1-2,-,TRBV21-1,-,CAIRGGQPYGYTF,TGTGCCATCCGAGGGGGACAGCCCTATGGCTACACCTTC
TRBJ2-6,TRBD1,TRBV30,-,CAWSWDRGLSGANVLTF,TGTGCCTGGAGTTGGGACAGGGGGCTATCTGGGGCCAACGTCCTGACTTTC
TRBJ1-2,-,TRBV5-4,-,CASSSGSSPYGYTF,TGTGCCAGCAGTTCCGGGTCGTCGCCTTATGGCTACACCTTC
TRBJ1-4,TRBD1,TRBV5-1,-,CASSLATGGLWANEKLFF,TGCGCCAGCAGCCTAGCGACAGGGGGCTTATGGGCTAATGAAAAACTGTTTTTT
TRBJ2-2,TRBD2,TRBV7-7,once,CASSPDSGGFNTGELFF,TGTGCCAGCAGCCCGGATAGCGGGGGGTTTAACACCGGGGAGCTGTTTTTT
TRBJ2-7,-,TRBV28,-,CASSLSSRGWDEQYF,TGTGCCAGCAGTTTATCCTCTAGGGGCTGGGACGAGCAGTACTTC
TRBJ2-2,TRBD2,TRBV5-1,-,CASSLGGSGGTNTGELFF,TGCGCCAGCAGCTTGGGTGGTAGCGGGGGAACGAACACCGGGGAGCTGTTTTTT